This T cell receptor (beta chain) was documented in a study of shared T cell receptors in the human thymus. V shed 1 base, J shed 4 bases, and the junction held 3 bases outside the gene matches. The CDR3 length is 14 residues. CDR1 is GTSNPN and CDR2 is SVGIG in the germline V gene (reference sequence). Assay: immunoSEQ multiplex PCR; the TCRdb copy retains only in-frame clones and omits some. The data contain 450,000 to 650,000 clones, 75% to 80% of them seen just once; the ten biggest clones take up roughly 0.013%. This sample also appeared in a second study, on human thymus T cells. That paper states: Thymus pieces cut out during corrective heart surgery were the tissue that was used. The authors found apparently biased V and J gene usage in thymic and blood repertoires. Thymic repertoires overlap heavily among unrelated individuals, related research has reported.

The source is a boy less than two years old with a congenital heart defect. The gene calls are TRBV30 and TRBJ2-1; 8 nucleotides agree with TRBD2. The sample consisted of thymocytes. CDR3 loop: CAWSETSGYNEQFF. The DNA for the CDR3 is TGTGCCTGGAGTGAAACTAGCGGTTACAATGAGCAGTTCTTC.